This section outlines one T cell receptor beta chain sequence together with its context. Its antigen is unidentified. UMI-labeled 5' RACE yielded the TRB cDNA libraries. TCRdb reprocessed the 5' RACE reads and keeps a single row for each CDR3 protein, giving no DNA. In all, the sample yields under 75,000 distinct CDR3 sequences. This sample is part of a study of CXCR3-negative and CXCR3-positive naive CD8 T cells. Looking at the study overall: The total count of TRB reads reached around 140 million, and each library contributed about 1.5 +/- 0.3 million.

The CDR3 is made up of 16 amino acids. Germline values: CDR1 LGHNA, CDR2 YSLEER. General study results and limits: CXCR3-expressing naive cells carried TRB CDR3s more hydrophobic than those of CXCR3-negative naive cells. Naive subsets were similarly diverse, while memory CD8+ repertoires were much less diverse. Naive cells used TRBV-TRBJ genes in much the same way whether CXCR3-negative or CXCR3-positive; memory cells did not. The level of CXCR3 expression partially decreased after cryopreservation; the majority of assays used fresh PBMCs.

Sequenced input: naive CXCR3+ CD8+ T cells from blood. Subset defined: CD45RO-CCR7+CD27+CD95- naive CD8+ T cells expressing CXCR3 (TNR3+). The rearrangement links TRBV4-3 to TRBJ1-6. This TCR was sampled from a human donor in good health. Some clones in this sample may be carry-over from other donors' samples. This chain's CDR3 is CASSPDFRAPNSPLHF.